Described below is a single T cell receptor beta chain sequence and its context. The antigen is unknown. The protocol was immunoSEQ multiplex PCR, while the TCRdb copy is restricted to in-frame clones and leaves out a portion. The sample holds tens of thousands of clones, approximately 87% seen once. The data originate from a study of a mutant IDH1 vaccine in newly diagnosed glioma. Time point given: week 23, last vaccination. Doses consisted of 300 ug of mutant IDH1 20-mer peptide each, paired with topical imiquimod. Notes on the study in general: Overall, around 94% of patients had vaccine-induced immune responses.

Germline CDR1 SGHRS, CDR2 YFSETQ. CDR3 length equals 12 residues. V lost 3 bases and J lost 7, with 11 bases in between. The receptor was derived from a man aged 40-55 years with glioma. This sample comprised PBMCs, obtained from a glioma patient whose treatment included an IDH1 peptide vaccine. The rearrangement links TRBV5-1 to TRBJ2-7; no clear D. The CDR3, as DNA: TGCGCCAGCAGCTCCCCCCGTCGGGAGCAGTACTTC. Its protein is CASSSPRREQYF.